This TCR beta chain was observed in a study of cytomegalovirus exposure and HLA in healthy donors. Germline lookup yields CDR1 SSHAT and CDR2 FNYEAQ (reference sequence). V dropped 6 bases and J dropped 6 bases, with 17 bases sitting between them. The CDR3 covers 15 residues. 13 Jbeta primers and 60 Vbeta primers were used for the PCR. Here immunoSEQ multiplex PCR was the method, and the copy in TCRdb shows in-frame clones only, minus some. In the table there are under 150,000 clones, 80% to 90% of which are singletons. This clone was found once. The source of this sequence is a woman between 35 and 50 years old in good health and CMV-seropositive. Sequenced input: PBMCs. This chain uses TRBV7-7 with TRBJ2-2, with D possibly TRBD2 on 7 matching bases. The CDR3 sequence: CASSLLRGGAGELFF. The CDR3 bases are TGTGCCAGCAGTCTTCTCAGGGGAGGGGCCGGGGAGCTGTTTTTT.